In this sample, the clone carrying this TCR beta chain turned up once. The antigen is not known. This sample was included in a study of CD4 T cells in relation to SARS-CoV-2 and coronaviruses. Trimming stripped 0 bases from V and 2 bases from J, with 13 bases between. Germline CDR1 reads MNHEY; CDR2 reads SMNVEV (reference sequence). The length of the CDR3 is 16 residues. The protocol was immunoSEQ multiplex PCR, while the TCRdb copy is restricted to in-frame clones and leaves out a portion. The data contain 25,000 to 30,000 clones, roughly 80% of them seen just once; the ten biggest clones take up 15% to 20%. Study-level findings and limits: Approximately 65% of donors had memory CD4+ clonotypes crossrecognizing SARS-CoV-2 and common cold coronavirus spike.

CD4+ T cells from unexposed donors were obtained before the COVID-19 pandemic (2011-2018). CD4+ T cells were isolated from the cells after about nine days of culture. Unexposed-donor CD4+ T cells were probed with SARS-CoV-2 S/N and four cold-coronavirus spikes, cells permitting. A few million PBMCs per well were cultured with about 9.4 IU/ml IL-2. Material: CD4+ T cells from PBMCs, cultured in vitro. This rearrangement joins TRBV27 to TRBJ1-1; D ambiguous. The clonotype was recovered from a human donor in good health. The CDR3 bases are TGTGCCAGCAGTTTATCGCCCGGCCGGTCTAACACTGAAGCTTTCTTT. Amino acid sequence: CASSLSPGRSNTEAFF.